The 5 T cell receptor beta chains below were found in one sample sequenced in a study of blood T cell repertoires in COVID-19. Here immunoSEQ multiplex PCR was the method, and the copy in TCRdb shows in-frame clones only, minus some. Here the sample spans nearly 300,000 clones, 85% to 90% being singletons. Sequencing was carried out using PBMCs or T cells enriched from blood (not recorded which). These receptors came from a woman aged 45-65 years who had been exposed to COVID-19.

DNA of the CDR3: TGTGCCAGCAGCTCGCAAAAGGGGGCCCTAGGAGGGCCCTACAATGAGCAGTTCTTC. This gives the protein CASSSQKGALGGPYNEQFF. The chain couples TRBV7-2 to TRBJ2-1; D perhaps matches TRBD1 (7 bases). Germline loops: CDR1 SGHTA, CDR2 FQGNSA. V was clipped by 4 bases and J by 2 bases, with 24 bases between them. CDR3 length: 19 amino acids.

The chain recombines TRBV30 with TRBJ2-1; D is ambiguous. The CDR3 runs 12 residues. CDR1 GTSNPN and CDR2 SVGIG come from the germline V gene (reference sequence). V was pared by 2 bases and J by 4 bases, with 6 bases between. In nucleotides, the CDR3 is TGTGCCTGGAGTCTCACTTACAATGAGCAGTTCTTC. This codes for CAWSLTYNEQFF.

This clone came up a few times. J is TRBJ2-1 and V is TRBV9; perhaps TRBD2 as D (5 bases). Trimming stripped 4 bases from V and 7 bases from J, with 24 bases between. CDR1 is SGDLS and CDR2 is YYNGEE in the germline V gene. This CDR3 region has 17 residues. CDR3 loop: CASSPTGKVERLNEQFF. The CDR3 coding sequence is TGTGCCAGCAGCCCCACCGGGAAGGTAGAGCGCCTTAATGAGCAGTTCTTC.

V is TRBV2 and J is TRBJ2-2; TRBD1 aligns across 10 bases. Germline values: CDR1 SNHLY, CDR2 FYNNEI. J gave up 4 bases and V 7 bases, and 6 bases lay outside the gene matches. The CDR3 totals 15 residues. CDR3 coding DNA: TGTGCCAGCAAAAGCGACAGGGGGCCCACCGGGGAGCTGTTTTTT. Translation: CASKSDRGPTGELFF.

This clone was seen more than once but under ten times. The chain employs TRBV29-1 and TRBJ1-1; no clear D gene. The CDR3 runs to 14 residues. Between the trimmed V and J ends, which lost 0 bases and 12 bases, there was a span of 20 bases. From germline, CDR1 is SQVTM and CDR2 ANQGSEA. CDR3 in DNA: TGCAGCGTTGAAGATCAGCGGAGGGATAGGTCGACTTTCTTT. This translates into CSVEDQRRDRSTFF.